These 11 T cell receptor beta chains were all obtained from the same sample, sequenced in a study of blood T cell repertoires in COVID-19. The method was immunoSEQ multiplex PCR; TCRdb's version includes in-frame clones alone and lacks a portion of them. The sample includes nearly 400,000 clones, approximately 89% of them seen just once. The sample consisted of PBMCs or T cells enriched from blood (not recorded which). The origin of the receptors is a woman aged 30 to 39 who had recovered from COVID-19.

The chain links TRBV6-2 or TRBV6-3 to TRBJ2-2, with 10 bases aligning to TRBD2. V shed 1 base, J shed 7 bases, and the junction held 12 bases outside the gene matches. CDR1 is MNHEY and CDR2 is SVGEGT in the germline V gene. The CDR3 totals 18 residues. The CDR3 nucleotides are TGTGCCAGCAGTTACTGGAATCCCGGGACTAGCGCGAACGGGGAGCTGTTTTTT. Translation: CASSYWNPGTSANGELFF.

The chain has TRBV7-9 and TRBJ2-1, with 14 bases matching TRBD2. V lost 5 bases and J lost 9; bases outside the gene matches: 9. This CDR3 has 16 amino acids. Germline CDR1 is SEHNR and CDR2 is FQNEAQ (reference sequence). CDR3 residues: CASSPPTSGGAFEQFF. CDR3 DNA: TGTGCCAGCAGCCCCCCGACTAGCGGGGGGGCCTTTGAGCAGTTCTTC.

The chain uses TRBV11-2 and TRBJ2-5, with 7 bases that match TRBD2. Germline V CDR1 and CDR2: SGHAT, FQNNGV. V was pared by 1 base and J by 0 bases, with 5 bases of the junction left unmatched. The CDR3 has 16 amino acids. DNA for the CDR3: TGTGCCAGCAGCTTAGGGGGGGGTCTTAACCAAGAGACCCAGTACTTC. It yields the protein CASSLGGGLNQETQYF.

The rearrangement links TRBV28 to TRBJ1-2; TRBD1 aligns across 7 bases. Germline CDR1 reads MDHEN; CDR2 reads SYDVKM. The CDR3 covers 14 residues. With 7 bases clipped from V and 3 bases from J, the junction kept 8 bases outside the gene matches. DNA for the CDR3: TGTGCCAGCACCACAGACAGGGCCTACTATGGCTACACCTTC. Amino acids: CASTTDRAYYGYTF.

This clone appeared a single time. The rearrangement links TRBV7-9 to TRBJ2-1; 8 nucleotides agree with TRBD2. The CDR3 is 15 residues long. Germline V lookup: CDR1 SEHNR, CDR2 FQNEAQ (reference sequence). V was pared by 6 bases and J by 8 bases, with 12 bases of the junction left unmatched. CDR3 bases: TGTGCCAGCAGTCGACCGGGACTAGGCTTCCATGAGCAGTTCTTC. Its protein product is CASSRPGLGFHEQFF.

This sequence joins TRBV24-1 and TRBJ2-2, with 7 bases lining up with TRBD1. After removal of 10 bases from V and 3 bases from J, the junction contained 7 bases not matched to a gene. Germline CDR1 KGHDR, CDR2 SFDVKD. There are 14 residues in the CDR3. CDR3 region: CATSPGTDTGELFF. The CDR3, as DNA: TGTGCCACAAGTCCCGGGACAGACACCGGGGAGCTGTTTTTT.

The V gene is TRBV21-1, the J gene TRBJ1-2; no DNA check was done on the table's D call, TRBD1. TRBV21-1 constitutes a pseudogene. The CDR3 is 17 residues long. The CDR3 spells CASSVLTGTGGFYGYTF. The DNA for the CDR3 is TGTGCCAGCAGCGTCTTGACCGGGACAGGGGGCTTCTATGGCTACACCTTC.

There are a few counts of this clone. The rearrangement joins TRBV6-5 to TRBJ2-3; 10 nucleotides agree with TRBD2. V gave up 7 bases and J gave up 7 bases; unmatched junction bases: 11. This CDR3 has 15 residues. The germline V gene has CDR1 MNHEY and CDR2 SVGAGI. The CDR3 loop reads CASTSLAGAGNTQYF. The DNA for the CDR3 is TGTGCCAGCACCTCCCTAGCGGGAGCGGGAAATACGCAGTATTTT.

This clone was recorded only once. The rearrangement joins TRBV28 to TRBJ1-1; possible D gene TRBD1, 5 bases. V was clipped by 6 bases and J by 2 bases, with 13 bases between them. CDR3 length equals 14 residues. Germline V gene data show CDR1 as MDHEN and CDR2 as SYDVKM. The CDR3 here is CASRSNRPNTEAFF. The DNA for the CDR3 is TGTGCCAGCAGATCTAACAGGCCTAACACTGAAGCTTTCTTT. Full variable domain (remainder filled in from reference TRBV28 and TRBJ1-1): DVKVTQSSRYLVKRTGEKVFLECVQDMDHENMFWYRQDPGLGLRLIYFSYDVKMKEKGDIPEGYSVSREKKERFSLILESASTNQTSMYLCASRSNRPNTEAFFGQGTRLTVV.

V and J are TRBV7-6 and TRBJ1-1; weak D call: TRBD1 (5 bases). The germline CDR1 and CDR2 sequences are SGHVS and FNYEAQ. The CDR3 has 15 residues. Between the trimmed V and J ends, which lost 0 bases and 1 base, there was a span of 9 bases. CDR3 in DNA: TGTGCCAGCAGCTTAGCAGGGACTCAGAACACTGAAGCTTTCTTT. Its protein is CASSLAGTQNTEAFF.

This chain connects TRBV18 to TRBJ2-7; no definite D call. Germline values: CDR1 KGHSH, CDR2 LQKENI. Trimming took 3 bases from V and 0 from J, leaving 12 bases between them. The CDR3 runs to 15 residues. CDR3 DNA: TGTGCCAGCTCACCTGCAGGTCGGTTCTCCTACGAGCAGTACTTC. Translated: CASSPAGRFSYEQYF.